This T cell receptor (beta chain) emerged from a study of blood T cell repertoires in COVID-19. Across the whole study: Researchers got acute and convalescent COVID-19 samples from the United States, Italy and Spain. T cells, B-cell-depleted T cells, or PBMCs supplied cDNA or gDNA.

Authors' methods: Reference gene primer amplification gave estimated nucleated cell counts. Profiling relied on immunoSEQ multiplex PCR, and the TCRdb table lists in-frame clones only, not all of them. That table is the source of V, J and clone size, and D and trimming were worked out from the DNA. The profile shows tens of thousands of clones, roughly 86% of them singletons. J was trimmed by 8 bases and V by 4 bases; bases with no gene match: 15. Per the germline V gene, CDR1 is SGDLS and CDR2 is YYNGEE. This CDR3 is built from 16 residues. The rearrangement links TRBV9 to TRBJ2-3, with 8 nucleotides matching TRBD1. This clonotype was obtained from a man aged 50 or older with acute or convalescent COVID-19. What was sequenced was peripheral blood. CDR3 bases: TGTGCCAGCAGCTTTCTACAAACGACAGGGGCGGGTACGCAGTATTTT. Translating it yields CASSFLQTTGAGTQYF.